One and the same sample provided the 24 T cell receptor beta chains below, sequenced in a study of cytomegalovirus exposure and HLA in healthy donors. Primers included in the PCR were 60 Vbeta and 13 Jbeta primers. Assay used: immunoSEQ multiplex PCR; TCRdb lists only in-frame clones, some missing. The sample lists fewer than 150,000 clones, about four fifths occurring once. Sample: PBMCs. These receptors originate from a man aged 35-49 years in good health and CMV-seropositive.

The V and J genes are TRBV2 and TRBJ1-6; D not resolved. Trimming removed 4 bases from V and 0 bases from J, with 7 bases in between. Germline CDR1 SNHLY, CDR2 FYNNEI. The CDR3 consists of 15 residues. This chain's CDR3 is CASSGGSSYNSPLHF. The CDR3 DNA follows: TGTGCCAGCAGTGGTGGGAGCTCCTATAATTCACCCCTCCACTTT.

The CDR3 loop reads CATSRKRGTSGGQETQYF. For the CDR3, the DNA is TGTGCCACCAGCAGAAAACGAGGGACTAGCGGGGGACAAGAGACCCAGTACTTC. The rearrangement joins TRBV15 to TRBJ2-5, with 14 bases lining up with TRBD2. Germline V lookup: CDR1 LNHNV, CDR2 YYDKDF (reference sequence). The V segment lost 2 bases and the J segment 2 bases; nucleotides outside the gene matches: 7. The CDR3 is 18 residues long.

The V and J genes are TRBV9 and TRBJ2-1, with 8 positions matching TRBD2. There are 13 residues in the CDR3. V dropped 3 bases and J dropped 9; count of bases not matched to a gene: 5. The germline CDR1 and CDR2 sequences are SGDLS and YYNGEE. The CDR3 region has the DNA TGTGCCAGCAGCGCGCTCGGGAGGGGTGAGCAGTTCTTC. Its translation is CASSALGRGEQFF.

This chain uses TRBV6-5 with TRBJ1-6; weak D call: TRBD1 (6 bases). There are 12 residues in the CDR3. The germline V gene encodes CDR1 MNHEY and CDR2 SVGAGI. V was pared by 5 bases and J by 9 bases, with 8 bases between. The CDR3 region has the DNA TGTGCCAGCAGTGAACAGGGTTCACCCCTCCACTTT. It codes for CASSEQGSPLHF.

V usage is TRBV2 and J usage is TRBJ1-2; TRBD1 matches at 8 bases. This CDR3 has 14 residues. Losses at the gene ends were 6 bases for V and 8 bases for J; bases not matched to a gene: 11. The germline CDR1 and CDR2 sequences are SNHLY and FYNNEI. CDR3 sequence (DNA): TGTGCCAGCAGCGTAGGACAGGGCGCTAAAGGCTACACCTTC. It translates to CASSVGQGAKGYTF.

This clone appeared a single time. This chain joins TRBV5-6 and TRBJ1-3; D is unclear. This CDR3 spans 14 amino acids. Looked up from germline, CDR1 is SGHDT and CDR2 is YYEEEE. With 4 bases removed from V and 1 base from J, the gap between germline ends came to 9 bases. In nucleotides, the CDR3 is TGTGCCAGCAGCCCTCTGCGGTCTGGAAACACCATATATTTT. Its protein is CASSPLRSGNTIYF.

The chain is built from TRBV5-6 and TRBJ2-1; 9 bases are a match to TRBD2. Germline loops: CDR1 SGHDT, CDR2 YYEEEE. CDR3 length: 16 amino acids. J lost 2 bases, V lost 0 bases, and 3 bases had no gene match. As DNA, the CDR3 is TGTGCCAGCAGCTTGGGGACTAGCGTAACCTACAATGAGCAGTTCTTC. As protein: CASSLGTSVTYNEQFF.

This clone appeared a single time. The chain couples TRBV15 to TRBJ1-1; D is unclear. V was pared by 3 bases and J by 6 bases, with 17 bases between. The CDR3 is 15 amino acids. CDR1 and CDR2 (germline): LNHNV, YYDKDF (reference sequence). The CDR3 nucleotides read TGTGCCACCAGCAGCCCGGGGTGGGAGGGCGCTGAAGCTTTCTTT. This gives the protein CATSSPGWEGAEAFF.

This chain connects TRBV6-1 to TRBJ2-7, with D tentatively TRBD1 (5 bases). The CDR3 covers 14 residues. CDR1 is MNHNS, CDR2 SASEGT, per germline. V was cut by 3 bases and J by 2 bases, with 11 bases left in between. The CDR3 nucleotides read TGTGCCAGCAGTGATATAAGGGGAACCTACGAGCAGTACTTC. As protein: CASSDIRGTYEQYF.

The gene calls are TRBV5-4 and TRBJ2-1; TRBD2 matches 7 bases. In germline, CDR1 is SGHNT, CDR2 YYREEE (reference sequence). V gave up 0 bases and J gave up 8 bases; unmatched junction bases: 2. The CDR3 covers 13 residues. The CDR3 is CASSLGTSDEQFF. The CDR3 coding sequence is TGTGCCAGCAGCTTGGGGACTAGTGATGAGCAGTTCTTC.

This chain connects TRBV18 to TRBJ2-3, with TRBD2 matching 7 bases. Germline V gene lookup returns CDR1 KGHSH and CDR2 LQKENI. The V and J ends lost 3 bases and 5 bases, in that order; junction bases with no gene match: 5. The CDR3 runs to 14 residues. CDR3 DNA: TGTGCCAGCTCACCGGGAGGGAGCCAAGATACGCAGTATTTT. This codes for CASSPGGSQDTQYF.

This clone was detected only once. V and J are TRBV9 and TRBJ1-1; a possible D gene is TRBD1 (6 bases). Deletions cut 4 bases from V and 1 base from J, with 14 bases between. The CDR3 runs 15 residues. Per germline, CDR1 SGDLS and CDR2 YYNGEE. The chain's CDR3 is CASSPRGHTNTEAFF. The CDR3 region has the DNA TGTGCCAGCAGCCCCCGGGGACATACGAACACTGAAGCTTTCTTT.

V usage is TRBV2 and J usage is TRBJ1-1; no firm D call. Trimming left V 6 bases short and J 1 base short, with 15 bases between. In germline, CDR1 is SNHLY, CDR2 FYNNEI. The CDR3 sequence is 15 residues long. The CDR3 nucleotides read TGTGCCAGCAGGACGGAGGCAAACACGAACACTGAAGCTTTCTTT. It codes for CASRTEANTNTEAFF.

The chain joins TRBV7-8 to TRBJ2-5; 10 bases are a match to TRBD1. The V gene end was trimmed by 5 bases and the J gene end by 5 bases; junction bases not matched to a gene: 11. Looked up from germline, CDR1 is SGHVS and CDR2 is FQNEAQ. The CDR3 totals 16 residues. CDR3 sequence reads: CASSRWGQGNLETQYF. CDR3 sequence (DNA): TGTGCCAGCAGCCGGTGGGGACAGGGGAATCTGGAGACCCAGTACTTC.

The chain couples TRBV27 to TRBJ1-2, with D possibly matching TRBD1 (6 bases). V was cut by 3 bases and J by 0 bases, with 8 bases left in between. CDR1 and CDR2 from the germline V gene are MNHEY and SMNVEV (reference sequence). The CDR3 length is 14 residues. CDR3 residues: CASSFSGANYGYTF. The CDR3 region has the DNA TGTGCCAGCAGTTTCTCAGGGGCTAACTATGGCTACACCTTC.

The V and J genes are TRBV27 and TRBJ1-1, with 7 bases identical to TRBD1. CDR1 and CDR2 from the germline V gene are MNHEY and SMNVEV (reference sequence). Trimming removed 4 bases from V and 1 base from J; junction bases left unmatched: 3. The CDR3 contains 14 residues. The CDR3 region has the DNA TGTGCCAGCAGTTACAACAGGGGGAACACTGAAGCTTTCTTT. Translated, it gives CASSYNRGNTEAFF.

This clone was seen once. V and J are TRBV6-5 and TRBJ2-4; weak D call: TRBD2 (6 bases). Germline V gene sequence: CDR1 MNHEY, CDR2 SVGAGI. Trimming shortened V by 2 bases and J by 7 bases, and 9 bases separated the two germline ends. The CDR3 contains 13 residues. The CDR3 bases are TGTGCCAGCAGTTACCTGGAGGGCAACATTCAGTACTTC. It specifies CASSYLEGNIQYF.

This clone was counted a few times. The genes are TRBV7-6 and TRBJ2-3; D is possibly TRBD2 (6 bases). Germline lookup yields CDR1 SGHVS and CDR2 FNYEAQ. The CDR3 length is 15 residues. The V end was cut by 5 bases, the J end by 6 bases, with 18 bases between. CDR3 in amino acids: CASSPYGGVMDTQYF. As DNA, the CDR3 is TGTGCCAGCAGCCCCTATGGAGGGGTAATGGATACGCAGTATTTT.

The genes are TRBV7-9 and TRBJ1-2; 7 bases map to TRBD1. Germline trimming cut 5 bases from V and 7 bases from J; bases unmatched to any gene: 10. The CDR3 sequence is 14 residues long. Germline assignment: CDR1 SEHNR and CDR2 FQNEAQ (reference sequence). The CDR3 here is CASSPTDRVGGYTF. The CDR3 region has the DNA TGTGCCAGCAGCCCCACTGACAGGGTTGGTGGCTACACCTTC.

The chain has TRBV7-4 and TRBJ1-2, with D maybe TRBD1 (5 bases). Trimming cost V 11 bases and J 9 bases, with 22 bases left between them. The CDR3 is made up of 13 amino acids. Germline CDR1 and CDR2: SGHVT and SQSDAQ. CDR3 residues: CAPLFFSQGCYTF. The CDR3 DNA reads TGTGCCCCGCTTTTTTTTTCGCAGGGATGCTACACCTTC. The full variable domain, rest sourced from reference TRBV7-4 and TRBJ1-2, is GAGVSQSPRYKVAKRGRDVALRCDSISGHVTLYWYRQTLGQGSEVLTYSQSDAQRDKSGRPSGRFSAERPERSVSTLKIQRTEQGDSAVYLCAPLFFSQGCYTFGSGTRLTVV.

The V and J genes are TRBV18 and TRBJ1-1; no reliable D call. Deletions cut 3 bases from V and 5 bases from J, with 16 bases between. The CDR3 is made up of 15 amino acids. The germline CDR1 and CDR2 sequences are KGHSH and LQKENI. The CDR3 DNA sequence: TGTGCCAGCTCACCCCTAGATCGGGGTCCTACTGAAGCTTTCTTT. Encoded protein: CASSPLDRGPTEAFF.

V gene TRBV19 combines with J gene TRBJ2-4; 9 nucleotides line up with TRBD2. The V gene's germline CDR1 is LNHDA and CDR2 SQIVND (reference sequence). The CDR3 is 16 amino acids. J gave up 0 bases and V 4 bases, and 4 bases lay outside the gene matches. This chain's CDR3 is CASSKSSGVAKNIQYF. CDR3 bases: TGTGCCAGTAGTAAGTCTAGCGGGGTAGCCAAAAACATTCAGTACTTC.

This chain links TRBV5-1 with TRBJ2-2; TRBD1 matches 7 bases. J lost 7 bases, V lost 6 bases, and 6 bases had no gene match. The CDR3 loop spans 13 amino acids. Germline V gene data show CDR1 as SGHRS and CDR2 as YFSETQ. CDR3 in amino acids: CASTYDRDGELFF. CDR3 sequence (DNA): TGCGCCAGCACCTACGACAGGGACGGGGAGCTGTTTTTT.

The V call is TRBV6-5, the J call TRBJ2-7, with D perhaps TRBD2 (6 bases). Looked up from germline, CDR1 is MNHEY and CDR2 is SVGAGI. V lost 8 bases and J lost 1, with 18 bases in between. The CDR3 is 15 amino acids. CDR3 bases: TGTGCCAGCTACTCCAGGAGGGGTTTATCCTACGAGCAGTACTTC. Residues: CASYSRRGLSYEQYF.